This TCR beta chain stems from a study of technical replicates of blood from a few donors. Using immunoSEQ multiplex PCR, the repertoire was profiled, and TCRdb retains in-frame clones only, with some absent. The top ten clones hold 0.4% to 0.5% of a sample with around 76,000 clones, just under 95% of them seen once. This CDR3 is built from 14 residues. Germline CDR1 SGHAT, CDR2 FQNNGV. Trimming cost V 3 bases and J 6 bases; bases outside gene matches: 6. This clone was picked up one time. The receptor's source is a human donor in good health. Sequenced input: T cells isolated from PBMCs. The V call is TRBV11-2, the J call TRBJ1-1; TRBD1 agrees at 8 bases. The CDR3: CASSFQGAGSEAFF. CDR3 DNA: TGTGCCAGCAGCTTCCAGGGGGCAGGATCTGAAGCTTTCTTT.